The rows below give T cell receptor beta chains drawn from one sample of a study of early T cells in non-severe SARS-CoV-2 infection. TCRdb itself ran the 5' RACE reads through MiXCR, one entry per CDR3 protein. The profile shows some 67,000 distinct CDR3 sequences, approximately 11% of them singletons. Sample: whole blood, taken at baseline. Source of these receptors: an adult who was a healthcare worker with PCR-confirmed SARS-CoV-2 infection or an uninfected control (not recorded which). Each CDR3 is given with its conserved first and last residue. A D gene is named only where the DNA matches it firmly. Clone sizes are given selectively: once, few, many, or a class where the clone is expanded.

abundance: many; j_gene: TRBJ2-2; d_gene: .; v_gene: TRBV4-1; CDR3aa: CASSQDVPGELFF; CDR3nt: TGCGCCAGCAGCCAAGATGTTCCCGGGGAGCTGTTTTTT
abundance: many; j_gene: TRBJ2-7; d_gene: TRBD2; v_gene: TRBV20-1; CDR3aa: CSLAGGPYEQYF; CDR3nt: TGCAGTTTAGCGGGAGGGCCGTACGAGCAGTACTTC
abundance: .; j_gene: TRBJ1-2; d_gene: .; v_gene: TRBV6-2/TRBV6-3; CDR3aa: CASSRTADYGYTF; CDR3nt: TGTGCCAGCAGCCGAACGGCGGACTATGGCTACACCTTC
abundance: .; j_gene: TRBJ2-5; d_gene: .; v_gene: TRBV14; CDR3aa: CASSQQGIQYF; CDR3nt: TGTGCCAGCAGCCAACAGGGTATCCAGTACTTC
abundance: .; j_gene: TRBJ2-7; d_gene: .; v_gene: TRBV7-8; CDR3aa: CASSSGHLYEQYF; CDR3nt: TGTGCCAGCAGCTCGGGACACCTCTACGAGCAGTACTTC
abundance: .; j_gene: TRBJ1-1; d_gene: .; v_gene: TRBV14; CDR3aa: CASSLRLGAEAFF; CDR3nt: TGTGCCAGCAGCTTGAGATTGGGGGCTGAAGCTTTCTTT
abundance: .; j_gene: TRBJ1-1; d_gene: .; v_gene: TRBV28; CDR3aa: CANSRGVSAEAFF; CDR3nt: TGTGCCAACTCCCGCGGGGTTTCCGCTGAAGCTTTCTTT
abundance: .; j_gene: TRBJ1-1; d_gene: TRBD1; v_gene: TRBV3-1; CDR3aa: CASSTYDRGRYIEAFF; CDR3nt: TGTGCCAGCAGCACCTATGACAGGGGTCGGTATATAGAAGCTTTCTTT
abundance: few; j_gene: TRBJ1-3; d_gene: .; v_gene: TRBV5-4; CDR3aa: CASSFGGISLGNTIYF; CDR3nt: TGTGCCAGCAGCTTTGGGGGTATCTCCCTCGGAAACACCATATATTTT
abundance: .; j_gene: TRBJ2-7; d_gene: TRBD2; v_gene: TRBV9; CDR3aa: CASSGRLAAPSYEQYF; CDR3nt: TGTGCCAGCAGTGGAAGACTAGCGGCTCCCTCCTACGAGCAGTACTTC
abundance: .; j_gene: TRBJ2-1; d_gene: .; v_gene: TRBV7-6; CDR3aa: CASSLDLGPPNEDEQFF; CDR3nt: TGTGCCAGCAGCTTAGATTTGGGACCCCCTAACGAGGATGAGCAGTTCTTC
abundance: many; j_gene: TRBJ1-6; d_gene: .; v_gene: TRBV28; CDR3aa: CASSLSLSPLHF; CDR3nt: TGTGCCAGCAGTTTAAGCCTATCACCCCTCCATTTT
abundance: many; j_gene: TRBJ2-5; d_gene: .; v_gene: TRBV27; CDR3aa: CASRTTRQYF; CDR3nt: TGTGCCAGCAGGACAACCCGCCAGTACTTC
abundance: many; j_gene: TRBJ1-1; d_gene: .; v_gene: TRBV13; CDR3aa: CASSFQGTEAFF; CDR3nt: TGTGCCAGCAGCTTCCAGGGCACTGAAGCTTTCTTT
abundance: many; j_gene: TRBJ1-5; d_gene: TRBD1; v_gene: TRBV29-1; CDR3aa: CSVGQGNGQPQHF; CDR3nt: TGCAGCGTTGGACAGGGGAACGGTCAGCCCCAGCATTTT
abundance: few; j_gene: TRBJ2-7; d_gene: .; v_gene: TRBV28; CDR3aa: CASSYSRTSSYEQYF; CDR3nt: TGTGCCAGCAGTTACTCACGGACGAGCTCCTACGAGCAGTACTTC
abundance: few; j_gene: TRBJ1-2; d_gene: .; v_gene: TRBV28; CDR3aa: CASTIGSHYYGYTF; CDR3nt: TGTGCCAGCACCATTGGAAGTCATTACTATGGCTACACCTTC
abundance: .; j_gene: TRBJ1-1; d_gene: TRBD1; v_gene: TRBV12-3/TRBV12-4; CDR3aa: CASSWPGGTEAFF; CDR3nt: TGTGCCAGCAGTTGGCCAGGGGGAACTGAAGCTTTCTTT
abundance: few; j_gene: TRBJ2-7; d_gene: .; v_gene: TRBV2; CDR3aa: CASTPTGSGNEQYF; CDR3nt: TGTGCCAGCACCCCAACGGGGTCTGGGAACGAGCAGTACTTC
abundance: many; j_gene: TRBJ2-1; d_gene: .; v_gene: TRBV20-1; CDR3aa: CSATDRNEQFF; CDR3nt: TGCAGTGCAACGGACCGAAATGAGCAGTTCTTC
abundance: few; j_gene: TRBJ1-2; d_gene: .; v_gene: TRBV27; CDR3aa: CASSQTRVGYTF; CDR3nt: TGTGCCAGCAGTCAAACCAGAGTTGGCTACACCTTC
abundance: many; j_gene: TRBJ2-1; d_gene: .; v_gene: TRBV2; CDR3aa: CASSPRLATYNEQFF; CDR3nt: TGTGCCAGCAGTCCCCGCCTAGCGACCTACAATGAGCAGTTCTTC
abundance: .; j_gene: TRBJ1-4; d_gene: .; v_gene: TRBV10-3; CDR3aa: CAISRQATNEKLFF; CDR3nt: TGTGCCATCAGTCGACAGGCAACTAATGAAAAACTGTTTTTT